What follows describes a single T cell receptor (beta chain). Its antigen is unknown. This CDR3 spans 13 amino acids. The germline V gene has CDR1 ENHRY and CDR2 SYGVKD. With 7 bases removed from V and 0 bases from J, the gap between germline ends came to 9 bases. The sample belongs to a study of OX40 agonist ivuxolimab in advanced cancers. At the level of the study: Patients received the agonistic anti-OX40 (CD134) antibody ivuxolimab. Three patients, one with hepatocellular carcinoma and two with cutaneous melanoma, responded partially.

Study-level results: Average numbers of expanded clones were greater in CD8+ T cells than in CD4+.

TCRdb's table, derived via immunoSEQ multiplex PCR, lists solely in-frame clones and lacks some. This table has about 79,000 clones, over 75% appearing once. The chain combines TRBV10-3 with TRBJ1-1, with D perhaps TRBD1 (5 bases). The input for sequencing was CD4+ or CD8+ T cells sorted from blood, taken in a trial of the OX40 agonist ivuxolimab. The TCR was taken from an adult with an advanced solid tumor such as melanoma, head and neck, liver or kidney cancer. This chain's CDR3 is CAIKAGMNTEAFF. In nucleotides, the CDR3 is TGTGCCATCAAGGCAGGGATGAACACTGAAGCTTTCTTT.